Each of the 12 T cell receptor beta chains below was sequenced from the same sample in a study of cytotoxic CD8 clonotypes in ibrutinib-treated CLL. Data came from immunoSEQ multiplex PCR; TCRdb stores just in-frame clones and leaves some out. Of around 250,000 clones listed, less than 75% are singletons. Specimen: PBMCs, collected after 24 months of ibrutinib treatment. The receptors shown here come from a human donor with chronic lymphocytic leukemia.

The V and J genes are TRBV11-2 and TRBJ2-3; tentative D call: TRBD1 (6 bases). The CDR3 consists of 14 residues. Trimming removed 5 bases from V and 5 bases from J, with 14 bases in between. Germline V gene sequence: CDR1 SGHAT, CDR2 FQNNGV. In DNA form, the CDR3 reads TGTGCCAGCAGCCGACAGGACGCTGTAGATACGCAGTATTTT. It is translated as CASSRQDAVDTQYF.

The genes are TRBV29-1 and TRBJ1-2; no definite D call. With 4 bases removed from V and 4 bases from J, the gap between germline ends came to 13 bases. Germline loops: CDR1 SQVTM, CDR2 ANQGSEA. CDR3 length equals 13 residues. The chain's CDR3 is CSVVSPEIYGYTF. The DNA of the CDR3 is TGCAGCGTTGTATCCCCAGAGATCTATGGCTACACCTTC.

This chain connects TRBV15 to TRBJ2-7; TRBD2 aligns across 8 bases. The germline V gene has CDR1 LNHNV and CDR2 YYDKDF (reference sequence). V shed 1 base, J shed 6 bases, and the junction held 8 bases outside the gene matches. The CDR3 is made up of 15 amino acids. The CDR3 sequence: CATSRGKAGVFEQYF. The CDR3 bases are TGTGCCACCAGCAGAGGAAAAGCGGGAGTCTTCGAGCAGTACTTC.

Notes on this clone: One end of the junction is discordant with germline, which a read error may explain. The chain links TRBV7-7 to TRBJ2-5; 7 nucleotides align to TRBD1. CDR1 and CDR2 from the germline V gene are SSHAT and FNYEAQ (reference sequence). The CDR3 runs to 13 residues. CDR3 amino acids: CASSQGQRETQYF. CDR3 nucleotides: TGTGCTAGCAGCCAGGGACAGCGGGAGACCCAGTACTTC.

The CDR3 DNA sequence: TGTGCCTGGAGTGCCATTTCGGGGCCCCAGCATTTT. Protein sequence: CAWSAISGPQHF. This chain uses TRBV30 with TRBJ1-5, with D unresolved. Per germline, CDR1 GTSNPN and CDR2 SVGIG (reference sequence). V was trimmed by 1 base and J by 9 bases, leaving 10 bases between them. The CDR3 contains 12 residues.

This clone was counted only a few times. The CDR3 DNA follows: TGTGCCAGCAAGCTCAGGGCTCACACTGAAGCTTTCTTT. Protein product: CASKLRAHTEAFF. V usage is TRBV14 and J usage is TRBJ1-1; D is perhaps TRBD1 (5 bases). Per germline, CDR1 SGHDN and CDR2 FVKESK. Trimming stripped 7 bases from V and 3 bases from J, with 12 bases between. The CDR3 sequence is 13 residues long. Complete variable domain (other parts from reference TRBV14 and TRBJ1-1): EAGVTQFPSHSVIEKGQTVTLRCDPISGHDNLYWYRRVMGKEIKFLLHFVKESKQDESGMPNNRFLAERTGGTYSTLKVQPAELEDSGVYFCASKLRAHTEAFFGQGTRLTVV.

Points on this clone: Different DNA sequences within this sample yield the same CDR3. The chain is built from TRBV7-2 and TRBJ2-2; D is unresolved. Germline-derived CDR1 and CDR2 are SGHTA and FQGNSA. Trimming took off 1 base at V and 2 bases at J, with 5 bases between the two ends. The CDR3 consists of 14 residues. The CDR3 is CASSLVRNTGELFF. The CDR3 region has the DNA TGTGCCAGCAGCTTAGTCAGAAACACCGGGGAGCTGTTTTTT.

This clone was detected only a few times. J is TRBJ1-1 and V is TRBV20-1; D is unclear. The CDR3 has 10 residues. Germline-derived CDR1 and CDR2 are DFQATT and SNEGSKA (reference sequence). V was cut by 7 bases and J by 7 bases, with 10 bases left in between. CDR3 sequence: CSGIGNEAFF. CDR3 in DNA: TGCAGTGGCATAGGGAATGAAGCTTTCTTT.

This chain links TRBV7-8 with TRBJ2-7; D uncertain. In germline, CDR1 is SGHVS, CDR2 FQNEAQ. This CDR3 spans 12 amino acids. The germline V and J ends were trimmed by 0 bases and 3 bases, with 3 bases remaining between them. The CDR3 reads CASSLALYEQYF. In DNA form, the CDR3 reads TGTGCCAGCAGCTTAGCTCTCTACGAGCAGTACTTC.

This rearrangement joins TRBV7-6 to TRBJ2-7, with TRBD2 identical over 8 bases. Per germline, CDR1 SGHVS and CDR2 FNYEAQ. The junction had 4 bases not matched to a gene; V was cut back by 1 base and J by 2 bases. The CDR3 spans 15 residues. The CDR3 nucleotides are TGTGCCAGCAGCTTAGAGGTGGGACTAGCCTACGAGCAGTACTTC. Its protein is CASSLEVGLAYEQYF. Full variable domain (rest looked up from reference TRBV7-6 and TRBJ2-7): GAGVSQSPRYKVTKRGQDVALRCDPISGHVSLYWYRQALGQGPEFLTYFNYEAQQDKSGLPNDRFSAERPEGSISTLTIQRTEQRDSAMYRCASSLEVGLAYEQYFGPGTRLTVT.

The rearrangement joins TRBV30 to TRBJ2-5; D is unclear. CDR1 GTSNPN and CDR2 SVGIG come from the germline V gene (reference sequence). The V end was cut by 5 bases, the J end by 2 bases, with 9 bases between. The CDR3 is 12 amino acids. The CDR3: CAWSLGQETQYF. CDR3 in DNA: TGTGCCTGGTCGTTGGGGCAAGAGACCCAGTACTTC.

This chain connects TRBV2 to TRBJ2-2, with a possible D match to TRBD1 (5 bases). This CDR3 is built from 14 residues. Trimming removed 2 bases at V and 7 bases at J, with 11 bases between. The germline V gene has CDR1 SNHLY and CDR2 FYNNEI. CDR3 coding DNA: TGTGCCAGCAGTGAAACCGAAAGGGGCGGGGAGCTGTTTTTT. It codes for CASSETERGGELFF. The variable domain in full, completed from reference TRBV2 and TRBJ2-2, reads EPEVTQTPSHQVTQMGQEVILRCVPISNHLYFYWYRQILGQKVEFLVSFYNNEISEKSEIFDDQFSVERPDGSNFTLKIRSTKLEDSAMYFCASSETERGGELFFGEGSRLTVL.